The T cell receptor (beta chain) under discussion was sequenced for a study of blood T cell repertoires in COVID-19 (dated by TCRdb to about 2020). Background for the entire study: Collaborator samples came from the United States, Italy and Spain and covered acute and convalescent phases of COVID-19. Where available, HLA class I and class II types were taken from metadata supplied by the sample provider and were not determined by assay-based typing. Nearly every sample came with metadata listing a de-identified subject ID, COVID-19 status, age in years and sex. The repertoires were released in a freely available public database meant as a resource for research on the immune response to SARS-CoV-2. The samples were drawn from the first 160 participants of the ongoing ImmuneRACE study and from over 950 subjects provided by 6 global collaborators. Deeply sampled blood TCRbeta repertoires from subjects exposed to, actively infected with, or recovered from COVID-19 were included in the dataset. The prospective study material was composed of cDNA or gDNA derived from T cells, B-cell-depleted T cells, or PBMCs.

This clone turned up a few times. Its antigen remains unidentified. Nothing much larger sits one base from this clone, and base qualities are not available. Collaborating institutions collected whole blood in K2EDTA tubes following their own protocols. For TCRbeta analysis, collaborator samples were shipped as frozen whole blood, as isolated PBMCs, or as DNA extracted from either sample type. The germline V end is reduced by 7 bases and the J end by 9 bases; junction bases left unmatched: 9. The CDR3 measures 15 amino acids from cysteine to phenylalanine. The retained sequence is limited to the CDR3, 45 bases, with the frame set at the first base. Looking up the germline V gene yields CDR1 MNHEY and CDR2 SVGAGI. The immunoSEQ Assay, a bias-controlled multiplex PCR, was used to amplify TCRbeta CDR3 regions from genomic DNA. As for how the authors treated the data: Within the assay, amplification of reference gene primers was used to estimate how many nucleated cells each sample contained. Sequence reads were collapsed and filtered to measure the absolute abundance of every unique TCRbeta CDR3 rearrangement. For each sample, productive Simpson clonality was calculated as the square root of Simpson's diversity index across productive rearrangements. In TCRdb, the immuneACCESS table is reduced to in-frame sequences with V and J assigned. These tables do not hold every clone; where another copy was compared, an unresolved V gene accounts for under half, and the others remain unexplained. V and J calls and clone size are as listed in that table; D and trimming were resolved from the DNA. The sample table records about 44,000 clones; about 88% of these occur just once. The top ten hold about 45% of the sample.

Study-wide findings and limitations: How much clinical and demographic metadata was included differed by source and by participant, and the metadata was provided uncurated.

The V gene is TRBV6-5 and the J gene is TRBJ2-1; the junction holds 13 bases that match TRBD2. The sample consisted of peripheral blood. The clonotype was recovered from a human donor in a cohort sampled during active COVID-19. The DNA sequence is as follows: TGTGCCAGCACCGTACTAGCGGGGGGGCCAGGTGAGCAGTTCTTC. Its coded protein is CASTVLAGGPGEQFF.